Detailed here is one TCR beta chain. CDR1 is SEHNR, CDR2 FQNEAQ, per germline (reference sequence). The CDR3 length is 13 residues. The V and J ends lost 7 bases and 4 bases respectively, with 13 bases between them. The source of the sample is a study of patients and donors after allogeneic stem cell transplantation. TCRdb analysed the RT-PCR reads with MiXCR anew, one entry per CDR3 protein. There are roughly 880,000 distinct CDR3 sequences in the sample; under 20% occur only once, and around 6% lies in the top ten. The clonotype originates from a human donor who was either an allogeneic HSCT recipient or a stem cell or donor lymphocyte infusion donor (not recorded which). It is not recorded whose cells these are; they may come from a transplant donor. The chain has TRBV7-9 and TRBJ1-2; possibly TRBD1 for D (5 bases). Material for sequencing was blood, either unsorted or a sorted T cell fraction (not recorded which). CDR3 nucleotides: TGTGCCAGCACCCCGGGACTTCGCTATGGCTACACCTTC. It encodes CASTPGLRYGYTF.